The text below deals with one TCR beta chain. This clone has just one count. The target of this receptor is not known. The sample holds no much larger clone one base away, and base qualities are not on file. Using the deep immunoSEQ assay, TCR CDR3 regions were amplified from genomic DNA by multiplex PCR. For each cell subset, the extracted genomic DNA was distributed evenly across all wells of several immunoSEQ 96-well plates, and each plate served as one replicate. For sorted subsets, approximately 200 ng of genomic DNA, equivalent to around 29,000 T cell genomes, went into each replicate PCR. The purified libraries were quantified using a Qubit 3.0 fluorometer, sized with a Bioanalyzer 2100, and then quantified again using the KAPA Library Quantification kit. Every immunoSEQ 96-well plate was sequenced on a dedicated single-read 150-cycle Illumina NextSeq 550 flow cell. Processing in the source paper ran as follows. The immunoSEQ output contained only junctional sequences without quality scores, so filtering could not match that applied to full-length reads. Sequences were annotated with PyIR, a Python wrapper for IgBLAST v1.9, and V/J genes and CDR3 were assigned using IMGT germline references. Reads were removed for weak V/J assignments (E-value above 1e-6), missing CDR3, stop codons, out-of-frame junctions, or ambiguous translated residues. V3J clonotypes were defined as sequences sharing the same inferred V gene, J gene, and CDR3 amino acid sequence. Percentage overlap between repertoires was computed as shared unique clonotypes divided by the size of the smaller repertoire. Repertoire richness was assessed with RTK rarefaction, the Chao1 estimator, and Recon v2.1 estimates of unobserved clonotypes. Generation probabilities were computed with OLGA for all TCRbeta clonotypes obtained by the gDNA method from several donors. In its TCRdb copy, this immuneACCESS table keeps in-frame sequences only and misses some clones. Where compared with another copy, unresolved V genes explain less than half of these, and the others have no known cause. V, J and clone size are taken as reported in that table, and D and trimming were inferred from the DNA itself. The table for this sample lists roughly 1 million clones; roughly 80% of them were counted only once. The leading ten clones occupy 1.2% to 1.5% of the sample.

Donors were healthy HIV-negative adults with no recently reported acute infections or vaccinations. Every donor was a Caucasian adult living in Nashville, Tennessee, USA. Magnetic negative selection was used to enrich CD4+ T cells, after which naive cells were positively selected on CD45RA and the negative fraction became the memory subset. Blood was obtained by leukapheresis, after which PBMCs were separated by Ficoll-Histopaque density gradient centrifugation and cryopreserved in liquid nitrogen vapor phase. Analytical flow cytometry was used to check the purity and quantity of every magnetically sorted T cell population. From each sorted fraction, genomic DNA was isolated and quantified by UV absorbance on a Nanodrop 2000c. The germline V gene encodes CDR1 WNHNN and CDR2 SYGVQD (reference sequence). From the cysteine up to the phenylalanine, the CDR3 has a length of 14 residues. The DNA shown is the 42-base CDR3, in frame from base 1. V loses 2 bases of germline sequence and J loses 5 bases, and the interval between the two ends is 9 bases.

This specimen belongs to a study of shared clonotypes between healthy human individuals (dated by TCRdb to between 2020 and 2021). Looking at the study overall: A couple of women and a few men aged 18 to 49 years were included in the cohort. To increase sequencing depth and limit assay-specific biases, different laboratories used diverse techniques to prepare libraries and sequence TCR repertoires. To estimate repertoire size and how much clonotypes are shared between individuals, the study performed deep sequencing of blood TCR repertoires from five healthy adults. Each donor's leukapheresis produced roughly between about 0.9 and 9.5 billion PBMCs. Per donor, three plates each were used for CD4 naive and CD4 memory, two for CD8 naive, and one for CD8 memory.

On the study overall, not on this receptor specifically: Based on pairwise subsampling, the degree of clonotype sharing among donors was expected to be affected by sequencing depth. Across a handful of donors, roughly 5.1% of naive CD4, approximately 3.6% of naive CD8, around 2.1% of memory CD4, and under 0.45% of memory CD8 clonotypes were shared. Naive subsets generally had larger estimated clonotype richness than memory subsets. Sampling was restricted to blood, and TCR repertoires in tissue are likely to differ from TCR repertoires in blood. Higher generation probabilities were observed for clonotypes shared by all four sorted-subset donors than for non-shared clonotypes. The small number of donors limited the genetic and exposure-history diversity represented. Even with the large sequencing depth, rarefaction of the sorted-subset datasets indicated that sequencing was incomplete.

The chain couples TRBV10-1 to TRBJ2-2; TRBD1 is a possible D gene, resting on 6 matching bases. The sequenced sample consisted of memory CD4+ T cells sorted from blood. The sample's cell subset or site label is to be understood as: CD45RA-negative fraction. The origin of this receptor is a man younger than 35 in good health. The encoded CDR3 is CASSETTGTGELFF. The DNA reads TGCGCCAGCAGTGAGACCACAGGGACCGGGGAGCTGTTTTTT.